The 30 T cell receptor beta chains in this list originate from one sample, sequenced in a study of T cells in Graves' hyperthyroidism and ophthalmopathy. RNA transcripts were the template for amplifying TCR beta CDR3 regions. HTBI primers drove first-round RT-PCR of the TCR CDR3. TCRdb re-derived calls from the multiplex PCR reads in MiXCR, one entry per CDR3 protein. The profile covers 700,000 to 950,000 distinct CDR3 sequences, with 35% appearing a single time and around 29% taken by the ten largest. Sequencing used blood. The receptors derive from a woman aged 40 to 49 with Graves' hyperthyroidism.

The chain is built from TRBV20-1 and TRBJ2-7; D perhaps matches TRBD1 (7 bases). Germline lookup yields CDR1 DFQATT and CDR2 SNEGSKA (reference sequence). The length of the CDR3 is 14 residues. The germline V and J ends were trimmed by 3 bases and 2 bases, with 14 bases remaining between them. CDR3 residues: CSARTQGGTYEQYF. The CDR3 region has the DNA TGCAGTGCTAGGACCCAGGGGGGAACCTACGAGCAGTACTTC.

This clonotype has more than one count but fewer than ten. The V call is TRBV3-1, the J call TRBJ1-6; D gene ambiguous. Germline V lookup: CDR1 LGHDT, CDR2 YNNKEL (reference sequence). This CDR3 is built from 15 residues. V was pared by 1 base and J by 8 bases, with 12 bases between. CDR3 region: CASSQGVGSDSPLHF. The CDR3 nucleotides read TGTGCCAGCAGCCAAGGTGTAGGGTCGGATTCACCCCTCCACTTT.

The chain recombines TRBV19 with TRBJ1-2; TRBD1 aligns across 9 bases. Germline-derived CDR1 and CDR2 are LNHDA and SQIVND (reference sequence). V trimming: 7 bases; J trimming: 7 bases; junction bases outside the gene matches: 16. CDR3 length equals 16 residues. CDR3 loop: CASKRTGGTGGRGYTF. CDR3 nucleotides: TGTGCCAGTAAACGGACGGGAGGAACAGGGGGCCGTGGCTACACCTTC.

V usage is TRBV19 and J usage is TRBJ1-6; 7 nucleotides agree with TRBD1. The germline gives CDR1 LNHDA, CDR2 SQIVND (reference sequence). The CDR3 is 14 amino acids. After removal of 8 bases from V and 9 bases from J, the junction contained 10 bases not matched to a gene. The CDR3 protein is CASASRGGSSPLHF. As DNA, the CDR3 is TGTGCCAGTGCTAGCAGGGGGGGGAGTTCACCCCTCCACTTT. Full variable domain (remainder filled in from reference TRBV19 and TRBJ1-6): DGGITQSPKYLFRKEGQNVTLSCEQNLNHDAMYWYRQDPGQGLRLIYYSQIVNDFQKGDIAEGYSVSREKKESFPLTVTSAQKNPTAFYLCASASRGGSSPLHFGNGTRLTVT.

This clonotype was picked up many times. The chain uses TRBV7-2 and TRBJ1-5, with D maybe TRBD1 (5 bases). Germline CDR1 is SGHTA and CDR2 is FQGNSA. Deletions cut 2 bases from V and 7 bases from J, with 9 bases between. This CDR3 is 13 amino acids long. The CDR3 bases are TGTGCCAGCAGCTTACAGGGACGCCAGCCCCAGCATTTT. As protein: CASSLQGRQPQHF.

V usage is TRBV12-3 or TRBV12-4 and J usage is TRBJ2-5; no firm D call. Trimming pared 6 bases from V and 3 bases from J, leaving 11 bases between. The CDR3 contains 13 residues. CDR3 DNA sequence: TGTGCCAGCAGCCGAGGCCCAGAAGAGACCCAGTACTTC. It specifies CASSRGPEETQYF.

A note on this clonotype: It is likely a read error, because the conserved phenylalanine at the end of the CDR3 is missing. The chain recombines TRBV20-1 with TRBJ1-2; unclear D gene. The CDR3 is made up of 12 amino acids. Germline values: CDR1 DFQATT, CDR2 SNEGSKA (reference sequence). The germline V and J ends were trimmed by 0 bases and 8 bases, with 10 bases remaining between them. The CDR3 here is CSARDAREGYTV. CDR3 sequence (DNA): TGCAGTGCTAGAGACGCGCGGGAGGGCTACACCGTC.

Concerning this clonotype: A read error may explain this, as a much larger clone is one base away. J is TRBJ1-1 and V is TRBV24-1, with 8 nucleotides matching TRBD1. V gave up 4 bases and J gave up 4 bases; unmatched junction bases: 4. From germline, CDR1 is KGHDR and CDR2 SFDVKD. CDR3 size: 14 residues. CDR3 in amino acids: CATSETGAATEAFF. As DNA, the CDR3 is TGTGCCACCAGTGAGACAGGGGCCGCCACTGAAGCTTTCTTT.

V gene TRBV7-8 combines with J gene TRBJ1-6; no clear D. Looked up from germline, CDR1 is SGHVS and CDR2 is FQNEAQ. V was cut by 6 bases and J by 6 bases, with 9 bases left in between. The CDR3 is 13 amino acids. CDR3 in DNA: TGTGCCAGCAGTTTTGGGTCTAATTCACCCCTCCACTTT. This gives the protein CASSFGSNSPLHF.

The V and J genes are TRBV10-3 and TRBJ2-5, with D perhaps assigned TRBD1 or TRBD2 (5 bases each). Trimming shortened V by 8 bases and J by 5 bases, and 18 bases separated the two germline ends. CDR1 is ENHRY, CDR2 SYGVKD, per germline. This CDR3 spans 14 amino acids. CDR3 sequence: CAILGAAGTETQYF. The CDR3 region has the DNA TGTGCCATCCTGGGCGCCGCTGGGACGGAGACCCAGTACTTC.

This clonotype was counted a few times. V gene TRBV6-5 combines with J gene TRBJ1-1; the match to TRBD1 covers 7 bases. The CDR3 is made up of 12 amino acids. Germline CDR1 reads MNHEY; CDR2 reads SVGAGI. Trimming removed 1 base from V and 7 bases from J; junction bases left unmatched: 0. The chain's CDR3 is CASSYWTGEAFF. CDR3 DNA sequence: TGTGCCAGCAGTTACTGGACAGGTGAAGCTTTCTTT.

The V call is TRBV10-3, the J call TRBJ2-1; D is undetermined. Looked up from germline, CDR1 is ENHRY and CDR2 is SYGVKD. The V end lost 5 bases, the J end lost 8 bases, and 7 bases lay between the germline ends. The CDR3 runs to 11 residues. The CDR3 protein is CAISSMDEQFF. In DNA, the CDR3 is TGTGCCATCAGTTCCATGGATGAGCAGTTCTTC.

V is TRBV6-5 and J is TRBJ1-6, with 9 bases fitting TRBD1. The germline gives CDR1 MNHEY, CDR2 SVGAGI. This CDR3 region has 15 residues. Losses at the gene ends were 6 bases for V and 9 bases for J; bases not matched to a gene: 9. In DNA form, the CDR3 reads TGTGCCAGCAGCCCCGAGGACAGGGGAGGTTCACCCCTCCACTTT. It specifies CASSPEDRGGSPLHF.

The chain recombines TRBV19 with TRBJ1-1; a weak D match, TRBD1 (5 bases). Between the trimmed V and J ends, which lost 6 bases and 4 bases, there was a span of 15 bases. The germline V gene has CDR1 LNHDA and CDR2 SQIVND (reference sequence). The CDR3 runs 14 residues. The CDR3 loop reads CASRSFAGGTEAFF. In nucleotides, the CDR3 is TGTGCCAGTAGAAGCTTTGCGGGGGGCACTGAAGCTTTCTTT.

The rearrangement links TRBV18 to TRBJ2-1; TRBD2 matches 8 bases. Germline V gives CDR1 KGHSH, CDR2 LQKENI. V shed 6 bases, J shed 7 bases, and the junction held 8 bases outside the gene matches. The CDR3 totals 14 residues. The CDR3 sequence is CASSKPGGGNEQFF. The CDR3 DNA reads as TGTGCCAGCTCCAAGCCCGGGGGGGGAAATGAGCAGTTCTTC.

There are a few counts of this clonotype. The V gene is TRBV9, the J gene TRBJ1-1; 8 bases are shared with TRBD1. There are 15 residues in the CDR3. Per the germline V gene, CDR1 is SGDLS and CDR2 is YYNGEE. V lost 2 bases to trimming and J lost 5 bases; unmatched junction nucleotides: 8. CDR3: CASSVARTGYTEAFF. CDR3 in DNA: TGTGCCAGCAGCGTCGCGAGGACAGGGTATACTGAAGCTTTCTTT.

This clonotype occurred a few times. This chain joins TRBV6-5 and TRBJ2-7, with 11 bases aligning to TRBD2. Germline V gene sequence: CDR1 MNHEY, CDR2 SVGAGI. The CDR3 is 15 residues long. V lost 4 bases to trimming and J lost 5 bases; unmatched junction nucleotides: 7. In DNA, the CDR3 is TGTGCCAGCAGTTTCTATAGCGGGAGGGAAAACGAGCAGTACTTC. It codes for CASSFYSGRENEQYF.

Remarks on this clonotype: A read error may explain this, as a much larger clone is one base away. The rearrangement uses TRBV19 and TRBJ2-2; D is undetermined. This CDR3 comprises 13 residues. In germline, CDR1 is LNHDA, CDR2 SQIVND (reference sequence). V shed 6 bases and J shed 2 bases, with 7 bases lying between them. The CDR3 reads CASRDANTGELFF. For the CDR3, the DNA is TGTGCCAGTAGGGACGCAAACACCGGGGAGCTGTTTTTT.

This clonotype was seen many times. The chain links TRBV7-9 to TRBJ1-1, with a tentative D call TRBD1 (5 bases). V was pared by 3 bases and J by 5 bases, with 25 bases between. Germline CDR1 is SEHNR and CDR2 is FQNEAQ (reference sequence). CDR3 length: 18 amino acids. CDR3 in DNA: TGTGCCAGCAGCTTGTTATGGGGCGAACACCTTCGTGTGACTGAAGCTTTCTTT. It yields the protein CASSLLWGEHLRVTEAFF.

This clonotype was recorded at least ten times. The J gene is TRBJ2-7, the V gene TRBV10-3; D gene unclear. CDR1 is ENHRY and CDR2 is SYGVKD in the germline V gene. This CDR3 has 14 amino acids. Trimming pared 0 bases from V and 3 bases from J, leaving 9 bases between. This CDR3 reads CAISESIQVYEQYF. DNA of the CDR3: TGTGCCATCAGTGAGTCGATCCAGGTCTACGAGCAGTACTTC.

This clonotype was picked up a small number of times. The rearrangement uses TRBV11-3 and TRBJ2-7; 13 bases agree with TRBD2. The length of the CDR3 is 18 residues. Germline-derived CDR1 and CDR2 are SGHNT and YENEEA. V gave up 1 base and J gave up 3 bases; unmatched junction bases: 9. The DNA of the CDR3 is TGTGCCAGCAGCTTAGTGACTAGCGGGGGGATTCTGAACTACGAGCAGTACTTC. Its protein product is CASSLVTSGGILNYEQYF. The whole variable domain, remainder taken from reference TRBV11-3 and TRBJ2-7, is EAGVVQSPRYKIIEKKQPVAFWCNPISGHNTLYWYLQNLGQGPELLIRYENEEAVDDSQLPKDRFSAERLKGVDSTLKIQPAELGDSAVYLCASSLVTSGGILNYEQYFGPGTRLTVT.

This clonotype was seen ten or more times. The chain recombines TRBV7-2 with TRBJ1-1; D is perhaps TRBD1 (6 bases). Trimming stripped 6 bases from V and 1 base from J, with 12 bases between. Per germline, CDR1 SGHTA and CDR2 FQGNSA. CDR3 length equals 14 residues. The DNA for the CDR3 is TGTGCCAGCAGTCCAAAGGGGGGGAACACTGAAGCTTTCTTT. As protein: CASSPKGGNTEAFF.

This clonotype occurred many times. This chain joins TRBV7-9 and TRBJ1-6, with 7 bases that match TRBD1. Germline V CDR1 and CDR2: SEHNR, FQNEAQ (reference sequence). This CDR3 has 14 amino acids. Trimming took 4 bases from V and 13 from J; bases not matched to a gene: 10. CDR3 in amino acids: CASSSGGGQFPLHF. CDR3 DNA sequence: TGTGCCAGCAGCTCAGGGGGGGGCCAGTTTCCCCTCCACTTT.

This clonotype was seen only a few times. V is TRBV7-7 and J is TRBJ1-2; D is undetermined. The germline V and J ends were trimmed by 6 bases and 12 bases, with 14 bases remaining between them. The CDR3 has 11 amino acids. CDR1 SSHAT and CDR2 FNYEAQ come from the germline V gene (reference sequence). The CDR3 sequence is CASRGGEGNTF. DNA for the CDR3: TGTGCCAGCAGAGGTGGGGAAGGAAACACCTTC.

This clonotype appeared many times. V usage is TRBV7-2 and J usage is TRBJ2-7, with 8 bases matching TRBD1. The CDR3 covers 14 residues. Germline values: CDR1 SGHTA, CDR2 FQGNSA. V was clipped by 5 bases and J by 0 bases; unmatched bases: 3. Here the CDR3 DNA reads TGTGCCAGCAGCCGGGGACAGGCCTCCTACGAGCAGTACTTC. Residues: CASSRGQASYEQYF.

This clonotype was counted a few times. This chain links TRBV19 with TRBJ2-2; 11 bases line up with TRBD2. The CDR3 is made up of 15 amino acids. The V gene end was trimmed by 6 bases and the J gene end by 3 bases; junction bases not matched to a gene: 3. From germline, CDR1 is LNHDA and CDR2 SQIVND (reference sequence). This CDR3 reads CASRTGLADTGELFF. CDR3 sequence (DNA): TGTGCCAGTAGGACGGGACTAGCGGACACCGGGGAGCTGTTTTTT.

This clonotype was detected only a few times. This chain joins TRBV19 and TRBJ1-1; 9 bases fit TRBD1. V lost 6 bases, J lost 3 bases, and 8 bases stayed unmatched. This CDR3 has 15 amino acids. Germline V CDR1 and CDR2: LNHDA, SQIVND (reference sequence). DNA of the CDR3: TGTGCCAGTAGGGGCCAGCGGACAGGGGACACTGAAGCTTTCTTT. This sequence encodes CASRGQRTGDTEAFF. Complete variable domain (other parts from reference TRBV19 and TRBJ1-1): DGGITQSPKYLFRKEGQNVTLSCEQNLNHDAMYWYRQDPGQGLRLIYYSQIVNDFQKGDIAEGYSVSREKKESFPLTVTSAQKNPTAFYLCASRGQRTGDTEAFFGQGTRLTVV.

As to this clonotype: A much larger clone is a single base away; this may be a read error. This chain uses TRBV20-1 with TRBJ2-5; D tentatively reads TRBD1 or TRBD2 (6 bases each). The CDR3 covers 12 residues. Germline V gene lookup returns CDR1 DFQATT and CDR2 SNEGSKA (reference sequence). The CDR3 region is CVAGGRQETQYF. In DNA, the CDR3 is TGCGTCGCCGGGGGCAGGCAAGAGACCCAGTACTTC.

V gene TRBV9 combines with J gene TRBJ1-3, with 7 nucleotides matching TRBD1. Germline V lookup: CDR1 SGDLS, CDR2 YYNGEE. CDR3 size: 15 residues. V trimming: 4 bases; J trimming: 3 bases; junction bases outside the gene matches: 7. CDR3 coding DNA: TGTGCCAGCAGCAACTGGGGGACAGATGGAAACACCATATATTTT. It yields the protein CASSNWGTDGNTIYF.

This clonotype was seen at least ten times. This rearrangement joins TRBV19 to TRBJ1-5, with 8 bases lining up with TRBD1. V shed 10 bases, J shed 7 bases, and the junction held 6 bases outside the gene matches. The CDR3 contains 12 residues. Germline CDR1 reads LNHDA; CDR2 reads SQIVND (reference sequence). The CDR3 region has the DNA TGTGCCACCCAGGGGGCGGGACAGCCCCAGCATTTT. Translation gives CATQGAGQPQHF.